A selection of T cell receptor beta chains follows, all from one sample in a study of shared clonotypes between healthy human individuals. Only in-frame clones appear in the TCRdb table, and some are missing; sequencing was by immunoSEQ multiplex PCR. The sample shows about 820,000 clones, approximately 92% of them seen only once. Sequencing was performed on naive CD8+ T cells sorted from blood. These receptor sequences come from a man aged 25-40 years in good health. The CDR3 runs from the conserved cysteine through the conserved F or W. Each record gives: J gene, D gene, clone size, V gene, CDR3 protein, CDR3 DNA. The D gene is left open where the match is weak. For some rows the clone size is stated as once, few or many, or as a class when expanded; others skip it.

>TRBJ1-5|-|-|TRBV27
CAPPRRVRQPQHF
TGTGCCCCCCCCCGGAGGGTTCGCCAGCCCCAGCATTTT
>TRBJ2-1|-|once|TRBV2
CARKRGVNEQFF
TGTGCCAGAAAAAGGGGAGTCAATGAGCAGTTCTTC
>TRBJ1-1|-|-|TRBV13
CASNTANTEAFF
TGTGCCAGCAATACAGCAAACACTGAAGCTTTCTTT
>TRBJ2-7|-|-|TRBV4-1
CASSPLGSTSSYEQYF
TGCGCCAGCAGCCCCCTAGGCAGCACTAGCTCCTACGAGCAGTACTTC
>TRBJ1-2|-|-|TRBV15
CATSRGSVEDLSVTVGYTF
TGTGCCACCAGCAGAGGCTCGGTCGAGGATCTTTCGGTGACTGTTGGCTACACCTTC
>TRBJ1-1|-|-|TRBV10-3
CAISETYRTANTEAFF
TGTGCCATCAGTGAAACCTATCGGACAGCGAACACTGAAGCTTTCTTT
>TRBJ2-7|-|-|TRBV5-8
CASSLPRGRFEQYF
TGTGCCAGCAGCCTACCGCGGGGTCGTTTCGAGCAGTACTTC
>TRBJ2-3|-|-|TRBV10-3
CAITSGDGDTQYF
TGTGCCATCACCTCCGGGGACGGTGATACGCAGTATTTT
>TRBJ2-5|TRBD2|-|TRBV9
CASSPMDGGYQETQYF
TGTGCCAGCAGCCCTATGGACGGGGGGTACCAAGAGACCCAGTACTTC
>TRBJ2-5|TRBD1|-|TRBV10-3
CAIGGAGKRDRGKQETQYF
TGTGCCATCGGGGGAGCGGGGAAGCGGGACAGGGGAAAACAAGAGACCCAGTACTTC
>TRBJ2-3|-|-|TRBV15
CATSRDFGPGTDTQYF
TGTGCCACCAGCAGAGATTTTGGACCTGGCACAGATACGCAGTATTTT
>TRBJ2-1|-|-|TRBV1
CTSSRLADSSYNEQFF
TGCACCAGCAGCCGGCTAGCGGACAGCTCCTACAATGAGCAGTTCTTC
>TRBJ2-1|-|-|TRBV6-5
CASSTNREQFF
TGTGCCAGCAGTACCAACAGGGAGCAGTTCTTC
>TRBJ1-2|TRBD1|-|TRBV9
CASSVETGGYYGYTF
TGTGCCAGCAGCGTAGAAACAGGGGGTTATTATGGCTACACCTTC
>TRBJ2-7|-|-|TRBV27
CASSLNPPEISSYEQYF
TGTGCCAGCAGTTTAAACCCCCCGGAGATCAGCTCCTACGAGCAGTACTTC
>TRBJ2-3|-|-|TRBV21-1
CASSKEGTRILVSTDTQYF
TGTGCCAGCAGCAAAGAAGGGACTAGAATTTTGGTGAGCACAGATACGCAGTATTTT
>TRBJ1-5|-|-|TRBV5-3
CARSLEAPYQPQHF
TGTGCCAGAAGCTTGGAGGCGCCTTATCAGCCCCAGCATTTT
>TRBJ2-3|TRBD1|-|TRBV28
CASSHRDRGSTDTQYF
TGTGCCAGCAGTCATAGGGACAGGGGTTCGACAGATACGCAGTATTTT
>TRBJ2-3|TRBD1|once|TRBV11-3
CASSTRQGTLEPDTQYF
TGTGCCAGCAGCACGCGACAGGGGACTTTGGAGCCAGATACGCAGTATTTT
>TRBJ1-2|-|-|TRBV30
CAWSVLGGAYGYTF
TGTGCCTGGAGTGTATTGGGGGGTGCCTATGGCTACACCTTC
>TRBJ2-3|-|-|TRBV2
CASSDGTTSTDTQYF
TGTGCCAGCAGTGACGGGACAACTAGCACAGATACGCAGTATTTT
>TRBJ2-1|-|once|TRBV18
CASSPPASVSSYNEQFF
TGTGCCAGCTCACCACCAGCTAGCGTTAGCTCCTACAATGAGCAGTTCTTC
>TRBJ2-2|-|-|TRBV14
CASSQVRSTGELFF
TGTGCCAGCAGCCAAGTTAGGTCCACCGGGGAGCTGTTTTTT
>TRBJ2-1|TRBD2|-|TRBV2
CASSGLAGDDEQFF
TGTGCCAGCAGTGGACTAGCGGGAGATGATGAGCAGTTCTTC
>TRBJ2-1|TRBD2|-|TRBV7-6
CASSLGAGGVNEQFF
TGTGCCAGCAGCTTAGGGGCGGGAGGAGTGAATGAGCAGTTCTTC
>TRBJ1-4|TRBD1|-|TRBV7-2
CASSLAGTGPGEKLFF
TGTGCCAGCAGCTTAGCCGGGACAGGGCCTGGGGAAAAACTGTTTTTT
>TRBJ2-1|-|-|TRBV7-9
CASSFEQRGYNEQFF
TGTGCCAGCAGCTTTGAGCAACGTGGGTACAATGAGCAGTTCTTC
>TRBJ1-5|TRBD1|-|TRBV7-9
CASSEGQHGGGNQPQHF
TGTGCCAGCAGCGAGGGACAGCACGGCGGGGGCAATCAGCCCCAGCATTTT